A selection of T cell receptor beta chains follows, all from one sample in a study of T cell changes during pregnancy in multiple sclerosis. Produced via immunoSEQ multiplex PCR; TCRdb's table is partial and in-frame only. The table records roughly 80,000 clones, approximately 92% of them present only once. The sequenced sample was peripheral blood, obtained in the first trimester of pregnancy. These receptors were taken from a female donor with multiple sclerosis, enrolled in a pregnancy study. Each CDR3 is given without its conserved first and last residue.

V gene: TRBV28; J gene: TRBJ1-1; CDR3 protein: ASSFVLGGASEAF
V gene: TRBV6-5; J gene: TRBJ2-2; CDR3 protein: ASSLTGTGELF
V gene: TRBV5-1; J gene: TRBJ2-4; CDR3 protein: ASSSASGKNIQY
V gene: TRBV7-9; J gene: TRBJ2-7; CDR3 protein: ASSWGDRAYEQY
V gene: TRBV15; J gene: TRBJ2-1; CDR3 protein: ATSTRGVGEQF
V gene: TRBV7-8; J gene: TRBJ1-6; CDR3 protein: ASSLNTGSNSPLH
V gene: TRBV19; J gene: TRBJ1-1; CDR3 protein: ASSIRGSEAF
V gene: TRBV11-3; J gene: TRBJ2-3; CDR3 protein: ASSLGSFETDTQY
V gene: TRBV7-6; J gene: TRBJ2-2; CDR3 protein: ASSIPRGGTGELF
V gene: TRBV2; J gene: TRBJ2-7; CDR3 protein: AAGSYEQY
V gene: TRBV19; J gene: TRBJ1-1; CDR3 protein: ASSITTRGPEAF
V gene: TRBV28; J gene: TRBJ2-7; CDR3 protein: ASSLPLAGARYEQY
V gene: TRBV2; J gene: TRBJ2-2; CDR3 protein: ASSTGVDTGELF
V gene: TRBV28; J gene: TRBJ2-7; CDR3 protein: ASSLSGTVGREQY
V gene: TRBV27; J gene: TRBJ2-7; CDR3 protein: ASRGTSGLLGQY
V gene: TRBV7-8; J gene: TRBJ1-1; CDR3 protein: ASTRGTGRTTEAF
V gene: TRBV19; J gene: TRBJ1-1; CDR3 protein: ASRRGFSEAF
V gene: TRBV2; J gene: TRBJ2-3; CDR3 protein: ASSDYGLAGAPDTQY
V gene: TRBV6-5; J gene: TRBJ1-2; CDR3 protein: ASSAQGGSYGYT
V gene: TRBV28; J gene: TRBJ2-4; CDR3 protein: ASSWRGGKRNIQY
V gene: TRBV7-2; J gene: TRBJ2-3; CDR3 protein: ASSFYRRDTQY
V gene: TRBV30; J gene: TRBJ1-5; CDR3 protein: AWDTGPLRGNQPQH
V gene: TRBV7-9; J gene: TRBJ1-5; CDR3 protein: ASSSTTGVRGNQPQH
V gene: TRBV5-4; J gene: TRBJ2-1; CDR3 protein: ASSLRSGTGGNEQF
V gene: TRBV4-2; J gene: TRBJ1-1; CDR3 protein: ASSQERFRPPGGAF
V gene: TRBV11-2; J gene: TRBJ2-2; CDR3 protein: ASSRLAGAGELF
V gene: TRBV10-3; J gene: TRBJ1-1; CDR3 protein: AISDSYQGWDEAF
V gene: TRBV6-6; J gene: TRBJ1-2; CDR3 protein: ASSYPQGDGYT
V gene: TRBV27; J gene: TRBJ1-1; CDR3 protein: ASSVSRANTEAF
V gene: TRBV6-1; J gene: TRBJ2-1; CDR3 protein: ASSVKFAGGRYNEQF
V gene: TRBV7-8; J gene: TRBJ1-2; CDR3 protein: ASSLAGAWDGYT
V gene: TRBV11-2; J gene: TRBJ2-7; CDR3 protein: ASSEGQGARIKQY
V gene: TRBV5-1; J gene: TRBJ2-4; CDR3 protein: ASSLAGTFLAKNIQY
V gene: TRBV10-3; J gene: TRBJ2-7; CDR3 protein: ATALTPYEQY
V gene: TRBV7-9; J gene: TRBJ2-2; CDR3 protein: ASSLTGGARNTGELF
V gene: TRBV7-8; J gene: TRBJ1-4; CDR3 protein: ASSYSTATNEKLF
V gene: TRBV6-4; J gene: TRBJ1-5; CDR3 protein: AIRSGQGQPQH
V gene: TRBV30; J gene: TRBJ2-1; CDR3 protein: AWSVLAGHNEQF
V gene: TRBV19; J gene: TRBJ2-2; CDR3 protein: ASTLLAPANTGELF
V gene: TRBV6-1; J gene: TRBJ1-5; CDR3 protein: ASSETPGQGNQPQH
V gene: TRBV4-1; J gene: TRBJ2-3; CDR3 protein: ASSQDSGTDTQY
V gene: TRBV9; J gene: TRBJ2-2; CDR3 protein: ASSVGLAGELF
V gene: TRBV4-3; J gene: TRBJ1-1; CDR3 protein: ASSQQTTGFTEAF
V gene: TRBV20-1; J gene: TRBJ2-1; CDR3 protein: SAGGSGRKF
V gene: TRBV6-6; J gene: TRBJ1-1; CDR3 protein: ASSYGTGGPEAF
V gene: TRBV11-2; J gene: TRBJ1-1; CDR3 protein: ASSLPEEAF
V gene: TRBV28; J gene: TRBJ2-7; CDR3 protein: ASIPGAGAVHEQY
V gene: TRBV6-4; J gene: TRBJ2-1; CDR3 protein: ASRTVFDEQF
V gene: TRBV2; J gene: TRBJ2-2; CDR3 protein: ASNGQGRNTGELF
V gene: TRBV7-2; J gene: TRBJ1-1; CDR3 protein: ASSSRGRITEAF
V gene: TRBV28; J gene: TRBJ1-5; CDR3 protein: ASRYRDRGGQPQH
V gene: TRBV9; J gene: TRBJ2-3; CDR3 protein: ASSGTGPDTQY
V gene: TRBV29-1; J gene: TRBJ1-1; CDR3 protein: SVEDRTGVTEAF
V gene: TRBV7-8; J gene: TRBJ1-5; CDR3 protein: ASSLNSDTRNQPQH
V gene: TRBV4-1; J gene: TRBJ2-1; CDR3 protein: ASSQDGALVSSYNEQF
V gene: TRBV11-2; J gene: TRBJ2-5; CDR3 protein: ASSLGLAGVEETQY
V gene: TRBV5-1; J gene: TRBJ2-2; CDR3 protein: ASSPGQGRTGELF
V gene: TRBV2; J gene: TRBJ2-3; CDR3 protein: ASSPLRGTDTQY
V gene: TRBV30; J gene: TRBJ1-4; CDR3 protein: AWQTQKEEKLF